This is a list of T cell receptor beta chains from one sample in a study of T-cell memory formation after mild COVID-19. TCRdb re-analysed the 5' RACE reads in MiXCR, keeping a single row per CDR3 protein. The repertoire holds about 400,000 distinct CDR3 sequences, around 17% seen once, with 20% to 25% in the top ten. Sequencing was performed on PBMCs or a T cell subset sorted from them (not recorded which). The receptors were gathered from a man in his late teens or twenties who had mild COVID-19 (a few samples of this study predate the infection). Cell type and time point are not known. Each CDR3 is given with its conserved first and last residue. The D gene is left open where the match is weak. Clone size appears in some rows only: once, few, many, or a class for an expanded clone.

v_call: TRBV5-6; j_call: TRBJ2-4; clone_size: -; d_call: -; cdr3_aa: CASSYTGSSIQYF; cdr3_nt: TGTGCCAGCAGCTACACCGGGAGCAGCATTCAGTACTTC
v_call: TRBV29-1; j_call: TRBJ1-2; clone_size: few; d_call: -; cdr3_aa: CSAETAYYGYTF; cdr3_nt: TGCAGCGCCGAGACAGCCTACTATGGCTACACCTTC
v_call: TRBV20-1; j_call: TRBJ2-5; clone_size: -; d_call: -; cdr3_aa: CSARGQIVDSQETQYF; cdr3_nt: TGCAGTGCTAGAGGACAAATCGTGGACAGCCAAGAGACCCAGTACTTC
v_call: TRBV7-3; j_call: TRBJ2-1; clone_size: few; d_call: -; cdr3_aa: CASSLTGGVEKFF; cdr3_nt: TGTGCCAGCAGCTTAACTGGGGGCGTGGAGAAGTTCTTC
v_call: TRBV5-1; j_call: TRBJ1-1; clone_size: many; d_call: TRBD1; cdr3_aa: CASSLTGANTEAFF; cdr3_nt: TGTGCCAGCAGCTTGACAGGGGCGAACACTGAAGCTTTCTTT
v_call: TRBV5-1; j_call: TRBJ2-3; clone_size: few; d_call: -; cdr3_aa: CASSSILGGTDTQYF; cdr3_nt: TGCGCCAGCAGCTCAATACTAGGTGGCACAGATACGCAGTATTTT
v_call: TRBV20-1; j_call: TRBJ2-1; clone_size: -; d_call: -; cdr3_aa: CSARDAGLEIDEQFF; cdr3_nt: TGCAGTGCTAGAGATGCCGGGCTAGAGATCGATGAGCAGTTCTTC
v_call: TRBV7-8; j_call: TRBJ2-1; clone_size: -; d_call: TRBD2; cdr3_aa: CASRVNSGGVNEQFF; cdr3_nt: TGTGCCAGCAGGGTTAATAGCGGGGGGGTAAATGAGCAGTTCTTC
v_call: TRBV5-1; j_call: TRBJ1-1; clone_size: few; d_call: TRBD1; cdr3_aa: CASSKGTAEAFF; cdr3_nt: TGCGCCAGCAGCAAAGGGACAGCTGAAGCTTTCTTT
v_call: TRBV5-5; j_call: TRBJ1-1; clone_size: -; d_call: -; cdr3_aa: CASSLQGSTEALF; cdr3_nt: TGTGCCAGCAGCTTGCAGGGAAGTACTGAAGCTCTCTTT